Sequencing of this T cell receptor beta chain was carried out in a study of blood T cell repertoires in COVID-19. Across the study: Whether acute or convalescent, the COVID-19 samples came from the United States, Italy and Spain. In each case, the material was cDNA or gDNA derived from T cells, B-cell-depleted T cells, or PBMCs.

As handled by the study authors: Estimated nucleated cell counts came from reference gene primer amplification. The protocol was immunoSEQ multiplex PCR, while the TCRdb copy is restricted to in-frame clones and leaves out a portion. V and J calls and clone size follow that table, whereas D and trimming were derived from the DNA. This sample has around 120,000 clones, with 88% found just once. The CDR3 consists of 17 residues. V was trimmed by 1 base and J by 4 bases, leaving 16 bases between them. The sequencing input was peripheral blood. The receptor was isolated from a man aged 50 to 60 with acute or convalescent COVID-19. This chain connects TRBV23-1 to TRBJ1-4, with D tentatively TRBD1 (6 bases). TRBV23-1 is known as an ORF, though its function is uncertain. The CDR3 is CASSQLGHGGHNEKLFF. The CDR3 DNA follows: TGCGCCAGCAGTCAATTGGGACACGGGGGGCATAATGAAAAACTGTTTTTT.